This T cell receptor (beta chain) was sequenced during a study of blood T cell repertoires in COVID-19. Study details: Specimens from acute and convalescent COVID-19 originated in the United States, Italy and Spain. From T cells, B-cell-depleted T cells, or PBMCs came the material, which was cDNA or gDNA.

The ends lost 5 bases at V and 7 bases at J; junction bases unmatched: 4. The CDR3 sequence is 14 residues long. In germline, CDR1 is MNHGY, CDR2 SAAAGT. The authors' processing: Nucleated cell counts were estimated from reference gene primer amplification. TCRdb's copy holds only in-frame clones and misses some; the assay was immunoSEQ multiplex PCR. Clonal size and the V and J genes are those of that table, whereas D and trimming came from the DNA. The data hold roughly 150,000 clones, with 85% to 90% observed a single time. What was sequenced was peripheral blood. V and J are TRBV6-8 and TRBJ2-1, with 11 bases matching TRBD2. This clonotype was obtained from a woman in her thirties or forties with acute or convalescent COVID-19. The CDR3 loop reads CASSTPSGRNEQFF. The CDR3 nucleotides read TGTGCCAGCAGTACCCCTAGCGGGAGGAATGAGCAGTTCTTC.